The 10 T cell receptor beta chains given below trace back to one sample, sequenced in a study of patients and donors after allogeneic stem cell transplantation. TCRdb used MiXCR to reprocess the RT-PCR reads, holding one entry per CDR3 protein. Among some 10,000 distinct CDR3 sequences listed, roughly a fifth were seen once. Input material: blood, either unsorted or a sorted T cell fraction (not recorded which). These receptors were collected from a human donor who was either an allogeneic HSCT recipient or a stem cell or donor lymphocyte infusion donor (not recorded which). It is not recorded whose cells these are; they may come from a transplant donor.

This clonotype was seen repeatedly, ten times or more. CDR3 nucleotides: TGTGCCAGCAGCACTAGCGTCCGCACAGATACGCAGTATTTT. It specifies CASSTSVRTDTQYF. V gene TRBV11-2 combines with J gene TRBJ2-3, with 7 bases fitting TRBD2. Germline assignment: CDR1 SGHAT and CDR2 FQNNGV. CDR3 length equals 14 residues. J lost 1 base, V lost 5 bases, and 3 bases had no gene match. Supplemented by reference TRBV11-2 and TRBJ2-3, the full variable domain reads EAGVAQSPRYKIIEKRQSVAFWCNPISGHATLYWYQQILGQGPKLLIQFQNNGVVDDSQLPKDRFSAERLKGVDSTLKIQPAKLEDSAVYLCASSTSVRTDTQYFGPGTRLTVL.

The chain joins TRBV11-3 to TRBJ2-5, with TRBD2 as a possible D gene (6 bases). The CDR3 length is 15 residues. Trimming cost V 6 bases and J 2 bases, with 16 bases left between them. Germline CDR1 is SGHNT and CDR2 is YENEEA. CDR3 nucleotide sequence: TGTGCCAGCAGAGTAGCAGCCGGGACTCAAGAGACCCAGTACTTC. This translates into CASRVAAGTQETQYF.

CDR3 sequence reads: CSGGDGNYGYTF. For the CDR3, the DNA is TGCAGCGGGGGGGACGGCAACTATGGCTACACCTTC. This rearrangement joins TRBV29-1 to TRBJ1-2, with D possibly matching TRBD1 (5 bases). Deletions cut 7 bases from V and 2 bases from J, with 11 bases between. Germline-derived CDR1 and CDR2 are SQVTM and ANQGSEA. The CDR3 runs to 12 residues.

The chain uses TRBV6-5 and TRBJ2-3; D may match TRBD1 or TRBD2 (5 bases each). Trimming stripped 6 bases from V and 3 bases from J, with 7 bases between. This CDR3 contains 12 residues. Germline V gene lookup returns CDR1 MNHEY and CDR2 SVGAGI. DNA of the CDR3: TGTGCCAGCAGCTGGGGGACAGATACGCAGTATTTT. Its translation is CASSWGTDTQYF.

This clonotype was seen a handful of times. V is TRBV7-2 and J is TRBJ1-1; the match to TRBD1 covers 7 bases. This CDR3 is built from 15 residues. In germline, CDR1 is SGHTA, CDR2 FQGNSA. With 1 base clipped from V and 3 bases from J, the junction kept 5 bases outside the gene matches. The CDR3 DNA reads as TGTGCCAGCAGCTTAGATGTCAGGGGGGACACTGAAGCTTTCTTT. Protein sequence: CASSLDVRGDTEAFF.

The chain is built from TRBV29-1 and TRBJ1-1; 7 bases are shared with TRBD1. Losses at the gene ends were 4 bases for V and 6 bases for J; bases not matched to a gene: 11. The CDR3 has 14 residues. CDR1 is SQVTM, CDR2 ANQGSEA, per germline. The DNA for the CDR3 is TGCAGCGTTGGGGGGAAATACGGGACAGCTGAAGCTTTCTTT. This translates into CSVGGKYGTAEAFF.

This clonotype was recorded many times. The chain employs TRBV20-1 and TRBJ2-1; possible D gene TRBD2, 5 bases. The CDR3 runs 14 residues. Trimming stripped 3 bases from V and 0 bases from J, with 9 bases between. Germline V gives CDR1 DFQATT, CDR2 SNEGSKA (reference sequence). The CDR3 nucleotides read TGCAGTGCTAGGCCGGGGAGCTCCTACAATGAGCAGTTCTTC. Residues: CSARPGSSYNEQFF.

This clonotype was detected many times. CDR3 region: CASSFLGNGNTIYF. As DNA, the CDR3 is TGTGCCAGCAGTTTCTTGGGGAATGGAAACACCATATATTTT. V gene TRBV12-3 or TRBV12-4 combines with J gene TRBJ1-3; D unclear. The CDR3 is made up of 14 amino acids. V lost 3 bases and J 3 bases, leaving 9 bases between the germline ends.

This clonotype qualifies as medium-sized (0.01 to 0.1%). This chain connects TRBV5-5 to TRBJ1-5; D perhaps matches TRBD1 (5 bases). V gave up 2 bases and J gave up 0 bases, with 12 bases separating them. Germline CDR1 SGHKS, CDR2 YYEKEE (reference sequence). The CDR3 covers 16 residues. In nucleotides, the CDR3 is TGTGCCAGCAGCTTAACCGGAGGGGATAGCAATCAGCCCCAGCATTTT. Amino acid sequence: CASSLTGGDSNQPQHF.

The chain uses TRBV20-1 and TRBJ1-2, with 9 bases fitting TRBD1. CDR3 size: 13 residues. Germline CDR1 reads DFQATT; CDR2 reads SNEGSKA (reference sequence). The CDR3 region has the DNA TGCGGAAGTCCCGGGACAGGGAACTATGGCTACACCTTC. Its protein is CGSPGTGNYGYTF.